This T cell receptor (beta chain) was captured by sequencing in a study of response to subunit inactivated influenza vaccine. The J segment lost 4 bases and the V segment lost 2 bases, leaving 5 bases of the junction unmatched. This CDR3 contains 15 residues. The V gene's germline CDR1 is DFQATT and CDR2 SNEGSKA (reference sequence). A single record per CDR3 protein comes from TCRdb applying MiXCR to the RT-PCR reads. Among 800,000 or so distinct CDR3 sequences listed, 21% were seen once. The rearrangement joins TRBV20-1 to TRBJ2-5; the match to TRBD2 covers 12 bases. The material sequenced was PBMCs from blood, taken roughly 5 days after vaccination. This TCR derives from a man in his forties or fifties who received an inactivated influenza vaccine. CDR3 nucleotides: TGCAGTGCTAGACAGACTAGCGGGAGACGAGAGACCCAGTACTTC. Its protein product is CSARQTSGRRETQYF.